These 4 T cell receptor beta chains were sequenced from one sample in a study of T cells in Graves' hyperthyroidism and ophthalmopathy. Template material for amplifying TCR beta CDR3 regions consisted of RNA transcripts. The HTBI primer set was used in a first-round RT-PCR of the TCR CDR3. Each CDR3 protein gets one entry after TCRdb re-called the multiplex PCR reads with MiXCR. The table lists approximately 410,000 distinct CDR3 sequences, roughly 13% of them singletons. Sequencing input: blood. These TCRs come from a woman under 30 with Graves' hyperthyroidism.

The chain recombines TRBV29-1 with TRBJ2-5; D tentatively fits TRBD1 or TRBD2 (5 bases each). With 6 bases removed from V and 5 bases from J, the gap between germline ends came to 19 bases. The CDR3 is made up of 14 amino acids. Per germline, CDR1 SQVTM and CDR2 ANQGSEA. CDR3 DNA sequence: TGCAGCGTCGCCCGGGCCCATGGGGACGAGACCCAGTACTTC. Its translation: CSVARAHGDETQYF.

V is TRBV7-6 and J is TRBJ1-1; no reliable D call. The V gene's germline CDR1 is SGHVS and CDR2 FNYEAQ. This CDR3 has 15 amino acids. The ends were cut back, 1 base at V and 1 base at J, with 10 bases in the middle. CDR3 protein: CASSLVAKGNTEAFF. CDR3 DNA: TGTGCCAGCAGCTTAGTGGCTAAGGGGAACACTGAAGCTTTCTTT. Together with reference TRBV7-6 and TRBJ1-1, the CDR3 gives the full variable domain: GAGVSQSPRYKVTKRGQDVALRCDPISGHVSLYWYRQALGQGPEFLTYFNYEAQQDKSGLPNDRFSAERPEGSISTLTIQRTEQRDSAMYRCASSLVAKGNTEAFFGQGTRLTVV.

The chain combines TRBV19 with TRBJ1-2, with 11 bases fitting TRBD1. This CDR3 contains 14 residues. Germline CDR1 is LNHDA and CDR2 is SQIVND (reference sequence). With V trimmed by 8 bases and J by 8 bases, 10 bases remained unmatched. The CDR3 loop reads CASASDRGLRGYTF. The DNA of the CDR3 is TGTGCCAGTGCATCGGACAGGGGGCTGAGAGGCTACACCTTC.

This clonotype was seen at least ten times. V and J are TRBV6-4 and TRBJ2-1; D not certain. This CDR3 region has 14 residues. Trimming took 4 bases from V and 10 from J, leaving 17 bases between them. The germline V gene has CDR1 MRHNA and CDR2 SNTAGT. For the CDR3, the DNA is TGTGCCAGCAGTGTTGATAGCACAACAAGCGAGCAGTTCTTC. Translation gives CASSVDSTTSEQFF.